This T cell receptor (beta chain) appears in the sequencing data of a study of shared clonotypes between healthy human individuals. Study-level information: The study drew on a couple of women and three men aged 18 to 49 as donors. Overall study findings and caveats: Donor scarcity curtailed the genetic and exposure-history diversity represented herein.

The CDR3 runs 16 residues. CDR1 is ENHRY, CDR2 SYGVKD, per germline. The germline V and J ends were trimmed by 0 bases and 0 bases, with 9 bases remaining between them. Using immunoSEQ multiplex PCR, the repertoire was profiled, and TCRdb retains in-frame clones only, with some absent. Of approximately 530,000 clones in the sample, around 96% were seen once. On this clone itself: The antigen is not known.

The sequenced sample consisted of naive CD4+ T cells sorted from blood. The subset is: CD45RA+ positively selected. The sequence was obtained from a woman younger than 45 in good health. The V and J genes are TRBV10-3 and TRBJ1-3; D not resolved. The CDR3, as DNA: TGTGCCATCAGTGAGTCGGGCGGAAGCTCTGGAAACACCATATATTTT. Its translation is CAISESGGSSGNTIYF.